This is a list of T cell receptor beta chains from one sample in a study of cytomegalovirus exposure and HLA in healthy donors. Sequencing was performed with immunoSEQ multiplex PCR; in TCRdb, only in-frame clones are kept and a portion is missing. The sample contains 110,000 or so clones, roughly 95% of which appear only once. Sequenced material: PBMCs. The receptors originated from a young woman in good health and CMV-seronegative. The conserved cysteine and the conserved F or W are not part of the CDR3 here. Fields, in order: D gene, V gene, CDR3 protein. D genes are given only for firm matches.

D: TRBD2
V: TRBV2
CDR3: ASRDPGGTSKNEQF

D: NA
V: TRBV28
CDR3: ASSVPRTADYGYT

D: TRBD2
V: TRBV29-1
CDR3: SVEGTSLNEQF

D: NA
V: TRBV5-3
CDR3: ARSLFKQGKPLH

D: NA
V: TRBV7-9
CDR3: ASSGTGADTQY

D: NA
V: TRBV4-1
CDR3: ASSQEGGYRANSPLH

D: TRBD2
V: TRBV7-2
CDR3: ASSQLAGGPIQQF

D: NA
V: TRBV25-1
CDR3: ASSEGWTIQETQY

D: NA
V: TRBV2
CDR3: ASAEEFNGEKLF

D: TRBD2
V: TRBV2
CDR3: ASNRLAGLEELF

D: NA
V: TRBV7-9
CDR3: ASSPIVSSYNEQF

D: TRBD2
V: TRBV7-6
CDR3: ASSQGLAGGPSYEQY

D: NA
V: TRBV6-6
CDR3: ASSSQGPATDTQY

D: TRBD1
V: TRBV6-5
CDR3: ASRPGTGSYEQY

D: TRBD2
V: TRBV19
CDR3: ASSNVRGGETQY

D: NA
V: TRBV30
CDR3: AWNDRYSNQPQH

D: NA
V: TRBV6-4
CDR3: ASSERAGASTDTQY

D: NA
V: TRBV5-1
CDR3: ASSPDTSYYEQY

D: TRBD2
V: TRBV28
CDR3: ASGPLAGSYEQY

D: TRBD1
V: TRBV2
CDR3: ASRDRDRATFTDTQY

D: NA
V: TRBV27
CDR3: ASSHVGGRFPNYGYT

D: TRBD1
V: TRBV7-2
CDR3: ASSPGTGMSSYEQY

D: NA
V: TRBV7-2
CDR3: ASSTRGSPSAGYT

D: TRBD2
V: TRBV4-2
CDR3: ASSQEIAGPYNEQF

D: NA
V: TRBV4-2
CDR3: ASSQIGGVGTDTQY

D: NA
V: TRBV21-1
CDR3: ASSKESAGSRGYEQY

D: TRBD1
V: TRBV19
CDR3: ASCCAPGQGFFNEQF

D: NA
V: TRBV19
CDR3: ASSIVQGNHQPQH

D: NA
V: TRBV7-9
CDR3: ASSPGGARQPQH

D: TRBD1
V: TRBV4-2
CDR3: ASSQDDGQGMNTEAF

D: TRBD1
V: TRBV7-8
CDR3: ASSIDRGGTEAF

D: TRBD1
V: TRBV6-1
CDR3: ASSVDRGLQETQY

D: TRBD1
V: TRBV4-1
CDR3: ASSQDNRGLGEQY

D: NA
V: TRBV19
CDR3: ASSPPGGVGYT

D: NA
V: TRBV2
CDR3: ASSGQYEQY

D: NA
V: TRBV7-8
CDR3: ASSLEPTGPRPQH

D: TRBD1
V: TRBV2
CDR3: ATTGVVDYGYT

D: NA
V: TRBV25-1
CDR3: ASSDRTVFSGNTIY

D: NA
V: TRBV2
CDR3: ASSEPAEAF

D: TRBD1
V: TRBV5-4
CDR3: ASREGTGLYGYT

D: TRBD2
V: TRBV7-2
CDR3: ASSSYPLAGGPGTDTQY

D: TRBD2
V: TRBV7-9
CDR3: ASSLSAGTIATDTQY

D: NA
V: TRBV5-1
CDR3: ASSLGLGGQNDEQY

D: NA
V: TRBV5-6
CDR3: ASSLPTTLIYEQY

D: NA
V: TRBV7-6
CDR3: ASSTSSPGLQAPGNTIY

D: TRBD1
V: TRBV6-6
CDR3: ASRGSTGELF

D: TRBD1
V: TRBV6-1
CDR3: ASAKGTGTYEQY

D: NA
V: TRBV27
CDR3: ASSLLDPGTEAF

D: TRBD1
V: TRBV5-6
CDR3: ASSLGQGYTEAF

D: TRBD1
V: TRBV7-9
CDR3: ASSPRTGVNYGYT

D: NA
V: TRBV7-6
CDR3: ASSLDGLRGTEAF

D: TRBD2
V: TRBV28
CDR3: ASSSPSGGAYNEQF

D: TRBD2
V: TRBV13
CDR3: ASSLELGLAGGEQF

D: TRBD2
V: TRBV5-6
CDR3: ASNRRKGTSQETQY

D: TRBD2
V: TRBV27
CDR3: ASSQGLDLVYNEQF

D: NA
V: TRBV5-3
CDR3: ARSLAREANYGYT

D: NA
V: TRBV5-1
CDR3: ASSLPSATDTQY

D: TRBD2
V: TRBV9
CDR3: ASSVGAGGRSDTQY

D: TRBD1
V: TRBV30
CDR3: ALTGENTEAF